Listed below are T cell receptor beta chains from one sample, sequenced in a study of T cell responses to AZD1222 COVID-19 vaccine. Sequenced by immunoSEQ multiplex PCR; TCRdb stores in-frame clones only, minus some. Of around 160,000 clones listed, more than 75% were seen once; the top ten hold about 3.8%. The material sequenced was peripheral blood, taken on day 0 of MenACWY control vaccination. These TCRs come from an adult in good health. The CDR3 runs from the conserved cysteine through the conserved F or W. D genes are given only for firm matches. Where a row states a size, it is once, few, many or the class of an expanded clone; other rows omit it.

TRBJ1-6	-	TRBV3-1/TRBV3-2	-	CASSQGGGRRNSPLHF	TGTGCCAGCAGCCAAGGGGGCGGTAGACGTAATTCACCCCTCCACTTT
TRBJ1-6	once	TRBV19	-	CASSIAGPSSYNSPLHF	TGTGCCAGTAGTATAGCAGGGCCAAGCTCCTATAATTCACCCCTCCACTTT
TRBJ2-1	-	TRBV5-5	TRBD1	CASSRTPQGYEDNEQFF	TGTGCCAGCAGTCGAACCCCACAGGGGTATGAGGACAATGAGCAGTTCTTC
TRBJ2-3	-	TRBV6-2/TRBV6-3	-	CASSYTGLNTDTQYF	TGTGCCAGCAGTTACACGGGACTGAACACAGATACGCAGTATTTT
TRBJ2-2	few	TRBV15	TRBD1	CATSRGRTGGTGELFF	TGTGCCACCAGCAGAGGGAGGACAGGGGGCACCGGGGAGCTGTTTTTT
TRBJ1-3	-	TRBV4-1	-	CASSLWWASGNTIYF	TGCGCCAGCAGCCTATGGTGGGCCTCTGGAAACACCATATATTTT
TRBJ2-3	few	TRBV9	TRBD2	CASEARERGTQYF	TGTGCCAGCGAAGCTCGGGAGCGGGGTACGCAGTATTTT
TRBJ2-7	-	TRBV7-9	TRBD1	CASSSVRTGIHYEQYF	TGTGCCAGCAGCTCCGTTCGGACAGGGATACACTACGAGCAGTACTTC
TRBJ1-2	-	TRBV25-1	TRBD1	CASRPRTGGHGYTF	TGTGCCAGCAGACCTAGGACAGGGGGCCATGGCTACACCTTC
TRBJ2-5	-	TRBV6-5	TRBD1	CASSRTGIQETQYF	TGTGCCAGCAGCAGGACAGGGATCCAAGAGACCCAGTACTTC
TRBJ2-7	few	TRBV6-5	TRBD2	CASRKRGASPDEQYF	TGTGCCAGCAGGAAGCGGGGGGCGTCACCGGACGAGCAGTACTTC